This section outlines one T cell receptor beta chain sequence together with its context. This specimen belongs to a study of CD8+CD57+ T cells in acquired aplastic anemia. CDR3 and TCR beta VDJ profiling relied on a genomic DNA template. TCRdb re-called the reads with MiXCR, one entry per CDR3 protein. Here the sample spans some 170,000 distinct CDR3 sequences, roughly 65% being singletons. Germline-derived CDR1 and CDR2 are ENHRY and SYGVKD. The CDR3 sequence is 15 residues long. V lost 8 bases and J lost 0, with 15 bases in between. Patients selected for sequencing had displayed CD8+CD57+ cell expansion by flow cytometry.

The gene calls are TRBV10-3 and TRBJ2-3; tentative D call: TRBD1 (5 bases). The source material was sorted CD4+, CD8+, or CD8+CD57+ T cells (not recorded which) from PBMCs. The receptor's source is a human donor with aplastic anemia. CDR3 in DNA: TGTGCCATCGGGAATACAGGAGTTAGCACAGATACGCAGTATTTT. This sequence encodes CAIGNTGVSTDTQYF.